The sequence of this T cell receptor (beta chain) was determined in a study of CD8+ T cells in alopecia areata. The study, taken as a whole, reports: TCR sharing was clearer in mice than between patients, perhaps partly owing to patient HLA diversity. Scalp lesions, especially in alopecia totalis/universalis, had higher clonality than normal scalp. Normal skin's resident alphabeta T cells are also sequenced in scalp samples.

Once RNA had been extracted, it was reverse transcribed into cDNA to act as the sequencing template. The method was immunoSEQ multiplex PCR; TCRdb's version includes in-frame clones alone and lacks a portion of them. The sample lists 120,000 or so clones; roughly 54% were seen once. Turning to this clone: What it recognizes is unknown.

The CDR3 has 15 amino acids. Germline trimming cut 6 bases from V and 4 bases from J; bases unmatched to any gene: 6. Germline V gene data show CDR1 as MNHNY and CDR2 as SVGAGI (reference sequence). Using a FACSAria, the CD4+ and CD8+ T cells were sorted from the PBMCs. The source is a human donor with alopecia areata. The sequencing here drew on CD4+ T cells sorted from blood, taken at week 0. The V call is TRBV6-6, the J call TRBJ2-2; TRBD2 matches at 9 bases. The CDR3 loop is CASSKGLASTGELFF. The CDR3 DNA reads TGTGCCAGCAGCAAGGGACTAGCTAGCACCGGGGAGCTGTTTTTT.